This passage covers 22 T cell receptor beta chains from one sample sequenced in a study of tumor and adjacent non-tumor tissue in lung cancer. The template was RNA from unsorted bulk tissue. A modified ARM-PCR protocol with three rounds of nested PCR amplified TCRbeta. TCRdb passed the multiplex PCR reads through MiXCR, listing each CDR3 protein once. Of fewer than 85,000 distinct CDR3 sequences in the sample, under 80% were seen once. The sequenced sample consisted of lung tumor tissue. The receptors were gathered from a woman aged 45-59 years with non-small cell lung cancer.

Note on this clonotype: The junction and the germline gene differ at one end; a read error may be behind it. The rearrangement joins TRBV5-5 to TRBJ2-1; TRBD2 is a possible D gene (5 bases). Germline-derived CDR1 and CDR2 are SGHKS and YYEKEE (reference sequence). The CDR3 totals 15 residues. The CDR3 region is CTSGLVGSSLNEQFF. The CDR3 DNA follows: TGTACCAGCGGCTTGGTCGGAAGTTCCCTCAATGAGCAGTTCTTC.

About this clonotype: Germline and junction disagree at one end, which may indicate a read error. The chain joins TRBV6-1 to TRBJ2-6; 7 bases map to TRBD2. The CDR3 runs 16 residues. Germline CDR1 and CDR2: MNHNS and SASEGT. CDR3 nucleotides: TGTGCCAGCAGTGAACGGCCCGGGAGCGGGACCAACCTCCTGACTTTC. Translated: CASSERPGSGTNLLTF.

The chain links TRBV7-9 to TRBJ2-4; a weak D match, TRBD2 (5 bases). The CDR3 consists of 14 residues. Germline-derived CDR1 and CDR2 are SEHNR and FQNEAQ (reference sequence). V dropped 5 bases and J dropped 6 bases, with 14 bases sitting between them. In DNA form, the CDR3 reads TGTGCCAGCAGCATAGAGCGGAACAGAAACATTCAGTACTTC. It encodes CASSIERNRNIQYF.

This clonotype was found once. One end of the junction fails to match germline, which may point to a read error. The CDR3 is CASSLEMGNSPLHF. CDR3 DNA sequence: TGTGCCAGCAGCTTAGAGATGGGTAATTCACCACTCCACTTT. The chain couples TRBV11-2 to TRBJ1-6; D gene unclear. The CDR3 is 14 residues long. The germline CDR1 and CDR2 sequences are SGHAT and FQNNGV.

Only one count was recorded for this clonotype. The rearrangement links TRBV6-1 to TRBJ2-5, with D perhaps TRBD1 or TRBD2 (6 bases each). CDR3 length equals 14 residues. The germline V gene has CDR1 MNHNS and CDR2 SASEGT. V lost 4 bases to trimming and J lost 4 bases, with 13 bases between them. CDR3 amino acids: CASSVRRGRETQYF. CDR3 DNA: TGTGCCAGCAGTGTAAGACGGGGGCGAGAGACCCAGTACTTC.

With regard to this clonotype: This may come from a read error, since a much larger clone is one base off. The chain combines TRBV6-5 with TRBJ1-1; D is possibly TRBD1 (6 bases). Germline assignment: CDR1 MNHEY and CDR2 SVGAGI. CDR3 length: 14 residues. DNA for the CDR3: TGTGGCAGCAGCTTGCGCGGGGGGGGCACTGAAACTTTCTTT. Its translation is CGSSLRGGGTETFF.

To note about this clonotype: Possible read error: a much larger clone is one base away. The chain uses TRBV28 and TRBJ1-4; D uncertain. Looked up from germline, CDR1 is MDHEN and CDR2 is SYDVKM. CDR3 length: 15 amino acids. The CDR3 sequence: CVSRTLDRPFEKLFF. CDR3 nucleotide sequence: TGTGTCAGCAGGACTCTAGATCGCCCATTTGAAAAACTGTTTTTT.

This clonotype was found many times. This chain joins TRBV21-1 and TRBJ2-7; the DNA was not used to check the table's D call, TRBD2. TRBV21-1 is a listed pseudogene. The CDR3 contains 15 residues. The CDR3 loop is CASSKVVDPYYEQYF. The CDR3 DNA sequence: TGTGCCAGCAGCAAAGTAGTCGACCCTTACTACGAGCAGTACTTC.

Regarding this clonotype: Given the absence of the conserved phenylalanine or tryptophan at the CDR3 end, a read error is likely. CDR3 residues: CSSSLRQALENTEAFL. CDR3 coding DNA: TGCTCCAGCAGCCTGCGACAGGCGTTGGAGAACACTGAAGCTTTCCTT. This sequence joins TRBV4-1 and TRBJ1-1; D might be TRBD1 (6 bases). Germline loops: CDR1 MGHRA, CDR2 YSYEKL. This CDR3 spans 16 amino acids.

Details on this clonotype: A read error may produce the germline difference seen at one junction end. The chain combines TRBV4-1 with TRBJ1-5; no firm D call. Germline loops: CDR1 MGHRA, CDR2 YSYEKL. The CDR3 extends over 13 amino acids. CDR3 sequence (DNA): TGCACCAGCAGCCAAGACGGTCAACAGCCCCAGCATTTT. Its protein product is CTSSQDGQQPQHF.

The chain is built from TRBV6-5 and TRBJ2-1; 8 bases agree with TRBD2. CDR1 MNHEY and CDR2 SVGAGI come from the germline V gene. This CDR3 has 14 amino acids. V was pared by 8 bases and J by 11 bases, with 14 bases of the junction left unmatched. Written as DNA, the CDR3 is TGTGCCAGCCTTGCGAGTAGCGGGGCTACTAAGCAGTTCTTC. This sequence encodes CASLASSGATKQFF.

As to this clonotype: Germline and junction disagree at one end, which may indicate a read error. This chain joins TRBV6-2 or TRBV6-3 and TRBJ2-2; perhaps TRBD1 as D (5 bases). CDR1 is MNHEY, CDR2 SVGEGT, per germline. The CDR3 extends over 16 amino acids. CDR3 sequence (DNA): TGTGCCAACAGTCTCCTTGGACACGGGCTAACCGGGGAGCTGTTTTTT. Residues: CANSLLGHGLTGELFF.

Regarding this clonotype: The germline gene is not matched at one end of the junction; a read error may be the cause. The chain's CDR3 is CATSDGGGTDTRYF. Here the CDR3 DNA reads TGTGCCACCAGTGACGGAGGGGGCACAGATACGCGGTATTTT. V gene TRBV24-1 combines with J gene TRBJ2-3; D may be TRBD1 (7 bases). The germline V gene encodes CDR1 KGHDR and CDR2 SFDVKD. This CDR3 is 14 amino acids long.

CDR3 sequence reads: CASSRLTRASADTQYF. CDR3 in DNA: TGTGCCAGCAGCAGACTAACGCGAGCTAGCGCAGATACGCAGTATTTT. The chain is built from TRBV28 and TRBJ2-3; maybe TRBD2 (6 bases). Germline lookup yields CDR1 MDHEN and CDR2 SYDVKM. V lost 6 bases and J lost 4, with 20 bases in between. The CDR3 sequence is 16 residues long.

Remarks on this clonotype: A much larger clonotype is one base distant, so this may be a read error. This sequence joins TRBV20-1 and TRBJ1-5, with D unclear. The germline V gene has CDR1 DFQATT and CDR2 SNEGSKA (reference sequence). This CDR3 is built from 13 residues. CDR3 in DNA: TGCAGTGCTGCCGCCTCCCTTAATCAGTCCCAGCATTTT. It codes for CSAAASLNQSQHF.

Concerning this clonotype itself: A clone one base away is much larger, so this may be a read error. The CDR3 nucleotides are TGCGGCACGCTGGAGGGACTAGCGGGTTATGAGCAGCTCTTC. It is translated as CGTLEGLAGYEQLF. J is TRBJ2-1 and V is TRBV29-1; TRBD2 aligns across 12 bases. CDR3 length equals 14 residues. The germline CDR1 and CDR2 sequences are SQVTM and ANQGSEA.

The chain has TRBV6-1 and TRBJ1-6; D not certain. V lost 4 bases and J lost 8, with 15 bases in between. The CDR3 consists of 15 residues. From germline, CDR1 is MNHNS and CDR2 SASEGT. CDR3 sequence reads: CASSGGLVGDSPLHF. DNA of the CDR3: TGTGCCAGCAGTGGAGGGCTTGTCGGGGATTCACCCCTCCACTTT.

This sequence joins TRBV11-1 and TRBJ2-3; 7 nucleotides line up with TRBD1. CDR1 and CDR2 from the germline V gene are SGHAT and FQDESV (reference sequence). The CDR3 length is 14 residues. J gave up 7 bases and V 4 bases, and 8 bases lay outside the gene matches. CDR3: CASSYTGAQHTQYF. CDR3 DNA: TGTGCCAGCAGCTATACAGGGGCGCAGCATACGCAGTATTTT.

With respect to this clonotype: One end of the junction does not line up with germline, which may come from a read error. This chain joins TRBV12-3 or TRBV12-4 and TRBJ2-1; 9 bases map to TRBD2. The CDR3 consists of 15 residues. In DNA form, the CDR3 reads TGTGCCAGCATGCTAATAGCGGGGGCGGATAATGTGCAGTTCTTC. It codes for CASMLIAGADNVQFF.

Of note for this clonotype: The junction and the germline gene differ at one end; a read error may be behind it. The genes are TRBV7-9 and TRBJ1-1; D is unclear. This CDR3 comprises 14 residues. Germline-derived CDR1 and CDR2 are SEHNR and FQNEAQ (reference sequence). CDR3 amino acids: CSSSSTPQNTEAFF. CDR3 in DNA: TGTTCCAGTAGCAGTACCCCACAGAACACTGAAGCTTTCTTT. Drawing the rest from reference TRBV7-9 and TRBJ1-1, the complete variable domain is DTGVSQNPRHKITKRGQNVTFRCDPISEHNRLYWYRQTLGQGPEFLTYFQNEAQLEKSRLLSDRFSAERPKGSFSTLEIQRTEQGDSAMYLCSSSSTPQNTEAFFGQGTRLTVV.

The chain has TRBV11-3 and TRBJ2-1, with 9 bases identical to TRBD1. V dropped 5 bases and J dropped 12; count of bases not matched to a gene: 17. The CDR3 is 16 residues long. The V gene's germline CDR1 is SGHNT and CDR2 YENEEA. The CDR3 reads CASSLGDRVDTATQFF. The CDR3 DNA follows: TGTGCCAGCAGCCTAGGGGACAGGGTGGATACGGCCACGCAGTTCTTC.

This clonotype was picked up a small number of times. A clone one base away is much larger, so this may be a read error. The CDR3: CVSSEGHFYEQYF. DNA of the CDR3: TGTGTCAGCAGTGAAGGGCACTTCTACGAGCAGTACTTC. The chain recombines TRBV6-1 with TRBJ2-7, with unresolved D. The CDR3 runs to 13 residues. CDR1 and CDR2 from the germline V gene are MNHNS and SASEGT.